Included here is one T cell receptor beta chain sequence, with context. Trimming shortened V by 6 bases and J by 5 bases, and 16 bases separated the two germline ends. Germline V gene lookup returns CDR1 MNHEY and CDR2 SVGAGI. The CDR3 sequence is 14 residues long. The protocol was immunoSEQ multiplex PCR, while the TCRdb copy is restricted to in-frame clones and leaves out a portion. The table shows about 110,000 clones, with roughly nine tenths occurring only once. The entry originates in a study of OX40 agonist ivuxolimab in advanced cancers. Study-level information: Prior anti-PD-1, anti-PD-L1 or anti-CTLA-4 therapy did not bar entry, and less than 50% had some.

The V gene is TRBV6-5, the J gene TRBJ1-2, with D possibly being TRBD1 (6 bases). The sequence was obtained from an adult with an advanced solid tumor such as melanoma, head and neck, liver or kidney cancer. The sequencing here drew on CD4+ or CD8+ T cells sorted from blood, taken in a trial of the OX40 agonist ivuxolimab. CDR3 coding DNA: TGTGCCAGCAGCCGGGGACAAACGCTTTATGGCTACACCTTC. Its translation is CASSRGQTLYGYTF.